The present entry profiles one TCR beta chain with its context. What it binds is not known. Because the CDR3's place on the DNA is in doubt, the DNA is left out and the CDR3 is given as listed by TCRdb. TCRdb itself ran the RT-PCR reads through MiXCR, one entry per CDR3 protein. The data hold more than 400,000 distinct CDR3 sequences, with approximately 9.9% observed a single time. This sample is drawn from a study of response to subunit inactivated influenza vaccine. Per germline, CDR1 SGHTA and CDR2 FQGNSA. The CDR3 has 15 amino acids, counting both end residues. Points from the study as a whole: Only a handful of new T cells, the authors suggested, are recruited with each seasonal influenza vaccination.

The V call is TRBV7-2, the J call TRBJ1-5. This sequence was found in a man aged 45-65 years who received an inactivated influenza vaccine. Specimen: PBMCs from blood, collected roughly 6 weeks after vaccination. The CDR3 loop reads CASSFWERGNQPQHF.